The 17 T cell receptor beta chains presented below share a single source sample, sequenced in a study of cytomegalovirus exposure and HLA in healthy donors. Use of 60 Vbeta and 13 Jbeta primers characterized the PCR. The table came from immunoSEQ multiplex PCR; TCRdb's copy has only in-frame clones and leaves some out. Counted here are about 200,000 clones, 60% to 85% occurring once; the ten biggest clones make up 15% to 18%. Material: PBMCs. The receptors originated from a man aged 35 to 55 in good health and CMV-seronegative.

This clone was seen a handful of times. The V call is TRBV9, the J call TRBJ2-2; D uncertain. Trimming stripped 0 bases from V and 4 bases from J, with 4 bases between. The CDR3 consists of 13 residues. Looked up from germline, CDR1 is SGDLS and CDR2 is YYNGEE. The CDR3 loop reads CASSVASTGELFF. The CDR3 nucleotides read TGTGCCAGCAGCGTAGCTAGCACCGGGGAGCTGTTTTTT.

V and J are TRBV10-3 and TRBJ2-5, with 8 nucleotides matching TRBD2. This CDR3 region has 13 residues. After removal of 6 bases from V and 5 bases from J, the junction contained 5 bases not matched to a gene. The germline V gene encodes CDR1 ENHRY and CDR2 SYGVKD. CDR3: CAIRSAGGETQYF. CDR3 in DNA: TGTGCCATCAGGTCTGCGGGGGGTGAGACCCAGTACTTC.

V is TRBV29-1 and J is TRBJ1-2; D remains unclear. Germline CDR1 reads SQVTM; CDR2 reads ANQGSEA. The CDR3 is 8 residues long. The ends were cut back, 5 bases at V and 8 bases at J, with 3 bases in the middle. CDR3 DNA sequence: TGCAGCGTTAGCGGCTACACCTTC. Translation: CSVSGYTF.

The rearrangement joins TRBV9 to TRBJ2-2; 7 bases agree with TRBD2. Germline V gene lookup returns CDR1 SGDLS and CDR2 YYNGEE. Trimming removed 0 bases from V and 1 base from J; junction bases left unmatched: 6. This CDR3 region has 17 residues. In DNA, the CDR3 is TGTGCCAGCAGCGTAGCGGCGGCGGGAGTGAACACCGGGGAGCTGTTTTTT. Translating it yields CASSVAAAGVNTGELFF. Drawing the rest from reference TRBV9 and TRBJ2-2, the complete variable domain is DSGVTQTPKHLITATGQRVTLRCSPRSGDLSVYWYQQSLDQGLQFLIQYYNGEERAKGNILERFSAQQFPDLHSELNLSSLELGDSALYFCASSVAAAGVNTGELFFGEGSRLTVL.

The chain links TRBV15 to TRBJ2-4; 7 bases map to TRBD2. This CDR3 has 17 residues. CDR1 is LNHNV, CDR2 YYDKDF, per germline (reference sequence). Germline trimming cut 0 bases from V and 7 bases from J; bases unmatched to any gene: 12. CDR3 DNA: TGTGCCACCAGCAGAGATCTAGCGGAGCCGAAGGGGAACATTCAGTACTTC. Translating gives CATSRDLAEPKGNIQYF.

CDR3 residues: CASSESGVVREQYF. The CDR3 DNA is TGTGCCAGCAGTGAATCGGGAGTAGTTCGCGAGCAGTACTTC. This chain links TRBV6-1 with TRBJ2-7; D may be TRBD2 (6 bases). V lost 2 bases, J lost 6 bases, and 14 bases lay in between. The V gene's germline CDR1 is MNHNS and CDR2 SASEGT. The CDR3 sequence is 14 residues long.

The rearrangement links TRBV28 to TRBJ2-7, with 7 bases aligning to TRBD1. Germline assignment: CDR1 MDHEN and CDR2 SYDVKM. The CDR3 covers 15 residues. After removal of 7 bases from V and 6 bases from J, the junction contained 15 bases not matched to a gene. The CDR3 region is CASIPGGYPRGEQYF. The CDR3, as DNA: TGTGCCAGCATACCAGGGGGTTATCCCCGGGGCGAGCAGTACTTC.

The gene calls are TRBV7-2 and TRBJ2-7; D might be TRBD1 (5 bases). This CDR3 contains 14 residues. Between the trimmed V and J ends, which lost 3 bases and 7 bases, there was a span of 16 bases. Germline CDR1 SGHTA, CDR2 FQGNSA. In DNA, the CDR3 is TGTGCCAGCAGCTTCTCCCGGCAGGGCCCAGAGCAGTACTTC. It translates to CASSFSRQGPEQYF.

The genes are TRBV9 and TRBJ1-4, with D unresolved. V lost 4 bases, J lost 0 bases, and 10 bases lay in between. CDR1 is SGDLS, CDR2 YYNGEE, per germline. The CDR3 runs 15 residues. The CDR3 DNA sequence: TGTGCCAGCAGCTCCCGAGCCGCAACTAATGAAAAACTGTTTTTT. It specifies CASSSRAATNEKLFF.

The chain employs TRBV6-5 and TRBJ2-5; 8 bases are a match to TRBD2. The CDR3 contains 14 residues. CDR1 is MNHEY, CDR2 SVGAGI, per germline. V gave up 7 bases and J gave up 5 bases; unmatched junction bases: 9. Here the CDR3 reads CASTLSGGRETQYF. The CDR3 region has the DNA TGTGCCAGCACCCTTTCGGGAGGGCGGGAGACCCAGTACTTC.

V gene TRBV7-9 combines with J gene TRBJ2-1, with TRBD1 matching over 7 bases. The V gene's germline CDR1 is SEHNR and CDR2 FQNEAQ (reference sequence). The CDR3 has 11 amino acids. V lost 6 bases, J lost 12 bases, and 5 bases stayed unmatched. Written as DNA, the CDR3 is TGTGCCAGCAGTGACAGGGCCCGGCAGTTCTTC. This codes for CASSDRARQFF.

The rearrangement links TRBV7-9 to TRBJ2-2, with D possibly matching TRBD2 (5 bases). This CDR3 has 15 amino acids. Germline V gene sequence: CDR1 SEHNR, CDR2 FQNEAQ (reference sequence). V gave up 6 bases and J gave up 4 bases, with 15 bases separating them. DNA for the CDR3: TGTGCCAGCAGGGGCTCCCGGGATATCACCGGGGAGCTGTTTTTT. Residues: CASRGSRDITGELFF.

The chain carries TRBV18 and TRBJ1-5; 7 nucleotides line up with TRBD1. Germline values: CDR1 KGHSH, CDR2 LQKENI. V shed 5 bases, J shed 2 bases, and the junction held 6 bases outside the gene matches. The CDR3 is 15 amino acids. The CDR3 here is CASSSGQRRNQPQHF. The CDR3 region has the DNA TGTGCCAGCTCATCGGGACAGCGACGCAATCAGCCCCAGCATTTT. Drawing the rest from reference TRBV18 and TRBJ1-5, the complete variable domain is NAGVMQNPRHLVRRRGQEARLRCSPMKGHSHVYWYRQLPEEGLKFMVYLQKENIIDESGMPKERFSAEFPKEGPSILRIQQVVRGDSAAYFCASSSGQRRNQPQHFGDGTRLSIL.

The chain employs TRBV9 and TRBJ1-6; unclear D gene. V lost 0 bases, J lost 9 bases, and 7 bases lay in between. Germline V gene sequence: CDR1 SGDLS, CDR2 YYNGEE. This CDR3 comprises 13 residues. CDR3 protein: CASSVGTGSPLHF. DNA for the CDR3: TGTGCCAGCAGCGTAGGAACGGGTTCACCCCTCCACTTT.

The rearrangement uses TRBV15 and TRBJ2-5; a possible D gene is TRBD2 (6 bases). The V and J ends lost 0 bases and 2 bases respectively, with 7 bases between them. The length of the CDR3 is 14 residues. Per germline, CDR1 LNHNV and CDR2 YYDKDF (reference sequence). CDR3 in amino acids: CATSREGTQETQYF. The CDR3, as DNA: TGTGCCACCAGCAGAGAGGGGACTCAAGAGACCCAGTACTTC.

The chain employs TRBV29-1 and TRBJ2-2; D call uncertain. CDR3 length: 13 residues. In germline, CDR1 is SQVTM, CDR2 ANQGSEA. Trimming pared 4 bases from V and 2 bases from J, leaving 8 bases between. The CDR3 loop reads CSVGSPNTGELFF. CDR3 nucleotides: TGCAGCGTTGGGAGCCCAAACACCGGGGAGCTGTTTTTT.

The chain is built from TRBV7-9 and TRBJ1-3; possible D gene TRBD1, 6 bases. Per germline, CDR1 SEHNR and CDR2 FQNEAQ (reference sequence). V was clipped by 5 bases and J by 8 bases, with 16 bases between them. The CDR3 consists of 14 residues. In DNA form, the CDR3 reads TGTGCCAGCAGCGAGGGGGGGCCCGGGCACACCATATATTTT. Its protein product is CASSEGGPGHTIYF. The entire variable domain, with the rest obtained from reference TRBV7-9 and TRBJ1-3, is as follows: DTGVSQNPRHKITKRGQNVTFRCDPISEHNRLYWYRQTLGQGPEFLTYFQNEAQLEKSRLLSDRFSAERPKGSFSTLEIQRTEQGDSAMYLCASSEGGPGHTIYFGEGSWLTVV.